What follows are 15 T cell receptor beta chains derived from one specimen sequenced in a study of blood T cells in healthy people across ages. Using a J-beta primer mix together with a sample-barcoded 5' primer, a second PCR was run for about 6 to 11 cycles. TCRdb ran MiXCR on the 5' RACE reads and lists one entry per CDR3 protein. The top ten hold about 3.9% of the sample, which has around 520,000 distinct CDR3 sequences, around a quarter seen once. The data were also submitted as part of a second study, on T cells of mothers and their children.

Sequencing was carried out using blood. The source of these receptors is a boy aged 2 to 10 in good health.

J is TRBJ2-1 and V is TRBV13; D uncertain. The CDR3 is 14 residues long. V was shortened by 5 bases and J by 8 bases, with 16 bases between the two germline ends. CDR1 and CDR2 (germline): PRHDT, FYEKMQ (reference sequence). The CDR3 nucleotides are TGTGCCAGCAGCCTTGCCACCAGGTCCCATGAGCAGTTCTTC. It encodes CASSLATRSHEQFF.

V usage is TRBV29-1 and J usage is TRBJ1-1, with D possibly matching TRBD1 (5 bases). This CDR3 has 14 residues. Germline CDR1 reads SQVTM; CDR2 reads ANQGSEA. V was clipped by 0 bases and J by 2 bases, with 10 bases between them. The CDR3 coding sequence is TGCAGCGTTGAAGATGGGGCAGTTAACACTGAAGCTTTCTTT. Its protein product is CSVEDGAVNTEAFF.

The J gene is TRBJ2-5, the V gene TRBV20-1, with D perhaps matching TRBD2 (5 bases). Trimming shortened V by 1 base and J by 5 bases, and 8 bases separated the two germline ends. The CDR3 length is 12 residues. The germline gives CDR1 DFQATT, CDR2 SNEGSKA (reference sequence). The chain's CDR3 is CSARVTGETQYF. In DNA, the CDR3 is TGCAGTGCTAGAGTAACGGGGGAGACCCAGTACTTC.

This clonotype occurred a few times. The chain employs TRBV5-1 and TRBJ2-3, with 11 bases that match TRBD2. CDR1 SGHRS and CDR2 YFSETQ come from the germline V gene. This CDR3 is 16 amino acids long. V was clipped by 5 bases and J by 2 bases; unmatched bases: 7. The CDR3: CASRSGLAGLTDTQYF. CDR3 coding DNA: TGCGCCAGCAGATCCGGACTAGCGGGCCTCACAGATACGCAGTATTTT.

J is TRBJ1-5 and V is TRBV7-2; 12 nucleotides agree with TRBD1. There are 13 residues in the CDR3. CDR1 is SGHTA and CDR2 is FQGNSA in the germline V gene. V gave up 10 bases and J gave up 3 bases; unmatched junction bases: 1. The CDR3 region is CATGQGANQPQHF. CDR3 DNA sequence: TGTGCCACGGGACAGGGGGCCAATCAGCCCCAGCATTTT.

CDR3 loop: CSARVGTGNEQYF. The CDR3, as DNA: TGCAGTGCTAGAGTAGGCACAGGCAACGAGCAGTACTTC. This chain links TRBV20-1 with TRBJ2-7, with D possibly matching TRBD1 (5 bases). Trimming cost V 1 base and J 5 bases, with 12 bases left between them. There are 13 residues in the CDR3. The germline V gene encodes CDR1 DFQATT and CDR2 SNEGSKA (reference sequence).

The CDR3 protein is CSVAPPRQAGGPKGFEQFF. In DNA form, the CDR3 reads TGCAGCGTTGCACCCCCACGTCAAGCGGGGGGGCCGAAAGGGTTTGAGCAGTTCTTC. The chain carries TRBV29-1 and TRBJ2-5, with 10 bases that match TRBD2. TRBJ2-1 explains the end of the DNA better; the J call may be wrong. This CDR3 is built from 19 residues. The V gene's germline CDR1 is SQVTM and CDR2 ANQGSEA.

This clonotype was recorded a few times. This chain connects TRBV4-2 to TRBJ2-1; TRBD2 matches 8 bases. This CDR3 contains 17 residues. V lost 0 bases and J lost 10; bases outside the gene matches: 14. From germline, CDR1 is LGHNA and CDR2 YNFKEQ. The CDR3 spells CASSQEVVSGARGEQFF. CDR3 bases: TGTGCCAGCAGCCAAGAAGTGGTTAGCGGGGCGAGGGGGGAGCAGTTCTTC.

The rearrangement joins TRBV6-1 to TRBJ2-3; 9 bases map to TRBD1. With 8 bases clipped from V and 2 bases from J, the junction kept 8 bases outside the gene matches. The germline V gene has CDR1 MNHNS and CDR2 SASEGT. This CDR3 has 15 amino acids. The DNA for the CDR3 is TGTGCCAGCTGCCCCGGGACAGGGCACACAGATACGCAGTATTTT. Translated, it gives CASCPGTGHTDTQYF.

This clonotype has only a few counts. The chain uses TRBV12-2 and TRBJ2-1; TRBD1, as called in the table, went unchecked against the DNA. TRBV12-2 is recorded as a pseudogene. The length of the CDR3 is 15 residues. CDR3 loop: CASRPEGQGVNEQFF. CDR3 in DNA: TGTGCAAGTCGCCCTGAGGGACAGGGAGTCAATGAGCAGTTCTTC.

The gene calls are TRBV27 and TRBJ2-5, with 10 bases matching TRBD2. Gene TRBJ2-7 matches the end of the DNA better, so the J call may be wrong. The CDR3 consists of 17 residues. Germline V CDR1 and CDR2: MNHEY, SMNVEV (reference sequence). CDR3 in amino acids: CASSSIGLADSRSEQYF. The CDR3 DNA reads as TGTGCCAGCAGTTCTATCGGACTAGCGGATTCTCGAAGCGAGCAGTACTTC.

This clonotype has a handful of counts. The V gene is TRBV7-9, the J gene TRBJ2-1; the D is unclear. Trimming removed 0 bases from V and 3 bases from J, with 15 bases in between. CDR1 and CDR2 from the germline V gene are SEHNR and FQNEAQ (reference sequence). The CDR3 totals 17 residues. The CDR3 sequence is CASSLAGPLTNYNEQFF. CDR3 DNA: TGTGCCAGCAGCTTAGCAGGTCCTTTAACCAACTACAATGAGCAGTTCTTC.

This clonotype was counted a few times. This rearrangement joins TRBV30 to TRBJ1-2, with a tentative D call TRBD1 (5 bases). The CDR3 extends over 14 amino acids. V was shortened by 3 bases and J by 3 bases, with 14 bases between the two germline ends. Germline CDR1 GTSNPN, CDR2 SVGIG (reference sequence). The CDR3 region is CAWRRTAGDYGYTF. The CDR3, as DNA: TGTGCCTGGAGAAGGACGGCGGGGGACTATGGCTACACCTTC. The variable domain in full, with the rest retrieved from reference TRBV30 and TRBJ1-2, is SQTIHQWPATLVQPVGSPLSLECTVEGTSNPNLYWYRQAAGRGLQLLFYSVGIGQISSEVPQNLSASRPQDRQFILSSKKLLLSDSGFYLCAWRRTAGDYGYTFGSGTRLTVV.

The chain is built from TRBV25-1 and TRBJ2-3, with D uncertain. The CDR3 extends over 12 amino acids. V was shortened by 5 bases and J by 3 bases, with 6 bases between the two germline ends. Germline values: CDR1 MGHDK, CDR2 SYGVNS. DNA of the CDR3: TGTGCCAGCAGTCGATTTACAGATACGCAGTATTTT. This sequence encodes CASSRFTDTQYF. Filled out from reference TRBV25-1 and TRBJ2-3, the complete variable domain reads EADIYQTPRYLVIGTGKKITLECSQTMGHDKMYWYQQDPGMELHLIHYSYGVNSTEKGDLSSESTVSRIRTEHFPLTLESARPSHTSQYLCASSRFTDTQYFGPGTRLTVL.

This clonotype was counted between two and nine times. J is TRBJ2-4 and V is TRBV29-1, with TRBD1 matching over 8 bases. The CDR3 is 14 residues long. Germline CDR1 reads SQVTM; CDR2 reads ANQGSEA. V was pared by 7 bases and J by 0 bases, with 5 bases of the junction left unmatched. The CDR3 is CSAQGALAKNIQYF. Here the CDR3 DNA reads TGCAGCGCGCAGGGGGCGCTAGCCAAAAACATTCAGTACTTC.